Described below is a single T cell receptor (beta chain) sequence and its context. Its target is not known. Germline V lookup: CDR1 KGHDR, CDR2 SFDVKD. Trimming took off 4 bases at V and 0 bases at J, with 9 bases between the two ends. The CDR3 spans 15 residues. These data come from a study of T cells in Graves' hyperthyroidism and ophthalmopathy. Study-level findings and limits: Blood shared most expanded thyroid clonotypes above 0.001. Using 13 V-J features, a model discriminated ophthalmopathy from stable hyperthyroidism.

Amplification yielded TCR beta CDR3 regions, with RNA transcripts as the source. Primed by the HTBI set, a first-round RT-PCR was run on the TCR CDR3. TCRdb processed the multiplex PCR reads anew with MiXCR; each CDR3 protein has one entry. This sample has around 300,000 distinct CDR3 sequences, with approximately 15% found just once. Patients were excluded for uncontrolled infection, other autoimmune disease, pregnancy or lactation. PBMCs were obtained from 7.5 to 10 ml fresh peripheral blood. The sequence was obtained from a woman in her 30s with Graves' hyperthyroidism. The gene calls are TRBV24-1 and TRBJ2-1; tentative D call: TRBD1 (6 bases). The sample consisted of blood. In DNA form, the CDR3 reads TGTGCCACCAGTGAACAGGGTATCTCCTACAATGAGCAGTTCTTC. It specifies CATSEQGISYNEQFF.